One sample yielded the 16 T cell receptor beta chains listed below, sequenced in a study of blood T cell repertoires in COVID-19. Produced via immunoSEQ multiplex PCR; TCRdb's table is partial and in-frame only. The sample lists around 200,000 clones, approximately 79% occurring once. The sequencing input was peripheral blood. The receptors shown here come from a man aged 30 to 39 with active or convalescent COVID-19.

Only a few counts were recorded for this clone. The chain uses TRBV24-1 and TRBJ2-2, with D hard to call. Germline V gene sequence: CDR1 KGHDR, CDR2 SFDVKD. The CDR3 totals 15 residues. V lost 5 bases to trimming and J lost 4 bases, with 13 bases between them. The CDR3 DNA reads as TGTGCCACCAGTGGACCCACCCACAGCACCGGGGAGCTGTTTTTT. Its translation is CATSGPTHSTGELFF.

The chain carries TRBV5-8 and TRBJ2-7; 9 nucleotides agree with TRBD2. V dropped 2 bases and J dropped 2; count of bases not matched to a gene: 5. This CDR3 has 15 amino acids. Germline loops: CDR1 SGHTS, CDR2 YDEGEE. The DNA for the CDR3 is TGTGCCAGCAGCTTACGACTAGCGGCGACCTACGAGCAGTACTTC. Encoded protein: CASSLRLAATYEQYF.

The CDR3 DNA reads TGTGCCTGGAGCAGGGACACAAATGAAAAACTGTTTTTT. Translating it yields CAWSRDTNEKLFF. This chain joins TRBV30 and TRBJ1-4; TRBD1 is a possible D gene (6 bases). The CDR3 is 13 amino acids. Germline-derived CDR1 and CDR2 are GTSNPN and SVGIG (reference sequence). Trimming took 3 bases from V and 5 from J, leaving 10 bases between them.

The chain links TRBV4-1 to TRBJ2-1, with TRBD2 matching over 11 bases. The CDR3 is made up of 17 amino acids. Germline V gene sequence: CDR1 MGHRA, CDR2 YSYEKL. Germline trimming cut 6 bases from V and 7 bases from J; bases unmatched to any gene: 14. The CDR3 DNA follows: TGCGCCAGCAGTCAACCCCTCCTAGCGGGGGGAGGAAATGAGCAGTTCTTC. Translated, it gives CASSQPLLAGGGNEQFF.

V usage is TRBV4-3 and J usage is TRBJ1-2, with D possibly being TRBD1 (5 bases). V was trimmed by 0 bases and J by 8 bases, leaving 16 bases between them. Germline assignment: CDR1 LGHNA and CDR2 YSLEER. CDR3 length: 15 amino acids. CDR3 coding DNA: TGCGCCAGCAGCCAAGATGAGGCCAGGGCTCGGGGCTACACCTTC. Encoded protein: CASSQDEARARGYTF.

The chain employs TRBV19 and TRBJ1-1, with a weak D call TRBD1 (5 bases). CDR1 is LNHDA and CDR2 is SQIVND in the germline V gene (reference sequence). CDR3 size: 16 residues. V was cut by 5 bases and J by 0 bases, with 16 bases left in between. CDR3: CASSGNPGYMNTEAFF. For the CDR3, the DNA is TGTGCCAGTAGTGGCAACCCAGGGTACATGAACACTGAAGCTTTCTTT.

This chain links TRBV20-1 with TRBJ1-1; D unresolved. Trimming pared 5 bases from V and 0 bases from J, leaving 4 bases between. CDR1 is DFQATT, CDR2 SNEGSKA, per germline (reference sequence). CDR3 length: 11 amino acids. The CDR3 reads CSADMNTEAFF. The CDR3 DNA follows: TGCAGTGCTGACATGAACACTGAAGCTTTCTTT.

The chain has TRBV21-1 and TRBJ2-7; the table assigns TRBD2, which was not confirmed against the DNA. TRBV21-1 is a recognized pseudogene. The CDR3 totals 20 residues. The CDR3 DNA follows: TGTGCCAGCAGCAAATACCTTACGACTAGCGGGAGAGCAGACTCCTACGAGCAGTACTTC. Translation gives CASSKYLTTSGRADSYEQYF.

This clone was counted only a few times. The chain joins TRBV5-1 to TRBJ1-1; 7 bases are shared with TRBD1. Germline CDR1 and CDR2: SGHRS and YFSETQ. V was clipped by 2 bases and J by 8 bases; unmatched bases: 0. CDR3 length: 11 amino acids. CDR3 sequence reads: CASSLQGEAFF. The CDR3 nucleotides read TGCGCCAGCAGCTTACAGGGGGAAGCTTTCTTT.

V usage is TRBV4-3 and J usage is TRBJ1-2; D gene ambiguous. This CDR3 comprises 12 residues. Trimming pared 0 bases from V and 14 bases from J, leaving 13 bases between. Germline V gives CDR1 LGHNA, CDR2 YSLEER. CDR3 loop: CASSQDGQAKTF. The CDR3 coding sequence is TGCGCCAGCAGCCAAGATGGGCAGGCTAAAACCTTC.

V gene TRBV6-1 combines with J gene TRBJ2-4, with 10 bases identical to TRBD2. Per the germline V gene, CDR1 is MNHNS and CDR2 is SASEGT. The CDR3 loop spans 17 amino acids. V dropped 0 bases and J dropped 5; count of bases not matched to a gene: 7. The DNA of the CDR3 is TGTGCCAGCAGTGAAGCCACAGCGGGGGGGCCGCAAAACATTCAGTACTTC. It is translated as CASSEATAGGPQNIQYF.

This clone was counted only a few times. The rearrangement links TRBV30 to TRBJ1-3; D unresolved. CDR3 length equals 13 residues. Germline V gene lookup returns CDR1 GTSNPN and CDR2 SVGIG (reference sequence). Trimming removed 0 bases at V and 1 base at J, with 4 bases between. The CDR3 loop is CAWSVRSGNTIYF. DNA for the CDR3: TGTGCCTGGAGTGTTCGTTCTGGAAACACCATATATTTT.

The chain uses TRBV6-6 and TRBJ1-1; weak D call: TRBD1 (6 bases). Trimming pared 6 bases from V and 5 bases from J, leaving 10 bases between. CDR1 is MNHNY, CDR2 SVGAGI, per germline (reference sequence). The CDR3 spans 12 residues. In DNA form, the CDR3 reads TGTGCCAGCAGGGGGGGGCGGACTGAAGCTTTCTTT. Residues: CASRGGRTEAFF.

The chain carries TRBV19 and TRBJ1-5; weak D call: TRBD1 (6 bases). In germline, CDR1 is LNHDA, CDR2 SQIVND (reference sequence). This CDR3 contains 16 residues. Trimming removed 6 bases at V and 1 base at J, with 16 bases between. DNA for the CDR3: TGTGCCAGTAGGCTAGGGGGTTTCGAAAGCAATCAGCCCCAGCATTTT. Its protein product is CASRLGGFESNQPQHF.

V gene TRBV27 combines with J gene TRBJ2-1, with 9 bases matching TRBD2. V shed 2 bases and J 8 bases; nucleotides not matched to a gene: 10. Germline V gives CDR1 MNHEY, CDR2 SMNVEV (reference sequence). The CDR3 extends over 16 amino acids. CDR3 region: CASSLSFSGGTHEQFF. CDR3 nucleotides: TGTGCCAGCAGTTTAAGTTTCAGCGGGGGGACCCATGAGCAGTTCTTC.

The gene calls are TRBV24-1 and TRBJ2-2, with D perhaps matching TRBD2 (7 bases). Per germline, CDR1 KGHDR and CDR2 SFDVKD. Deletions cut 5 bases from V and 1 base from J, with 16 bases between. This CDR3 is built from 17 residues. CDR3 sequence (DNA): TGTGCCACCAGTGGTCGGAACGGGGGGCAGAACACCGGGGAGCTGTTTTTT. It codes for CATSGRNGGQNTGELFF.